These 15 T cell receptor beta chains share one sample of origin, sequenced in a study of cytomegalovirus exposure and HLA in healthy donors (dated by TCRdb to about 2017). The receptor library was made with the immunoSEQ multiplex PCR assay. For the multiplex PCR, a mixture combining 60 forward primers for TCR Vbeta segments and 13 reverse primers for TCR Jbeta segments was used. Imported from immuneACCESS, the table was reduced by TCRdb to in-frame sequences with V and J called. These copies leave out some clones; in studies compared against another copy, an unresolved V gene accounts for under half, and the cause of the remainder is not known. For this sample there are over 150,000 clones; under 80% appear just once. About 13% of the sample belongs to the ten largest clones. Source material: PBMCs. These receptors all come from a woman in her forties or fifties in good health and CMV-seropositive.

A word on this clone: Relative to the germline gene, one junction end is altered; a read error may explain this. The chain combines TRBV30 with TRBJ2-7; TRBD1 aligns across 12 bases. Per the germline V gene, CDR1 is GTSNPN and CDR2 is SVGIG (reference sequence). The CDR3 loop spans 16 amino acids. CDR3 region: CARSVHGTGGKYEQYF. The CDR3 coding sequence is TGTGCCCGGAGTGTACATGGGACAGGGGGCAAGTACGAGCAGTACTTC.

This sequence joins TRBV15 and TRBJ2-7; D ambiguous. The CDR3 extends over 16 amino acids. V was cut by 5 bases and J by 0 bases, with 17 bases left in between. Germline V CDR1 and CDR2: LNHNV, YYDKDF (reference sequence). The DNA of the CDR3 is TGTGCCACCAGCGCTCTCTCCTGGGCGAGCTCCTACGAGCAGTACTTC. Translated, it gives CATSALSWASSYEQYF.

This clone was observed once. The gene calls are TRBV23-1 and TRBJ2-4, with 10 bases fitting TRBD2. TRBV23-1 is identified as an open reading frame with a role that is uncertain. This CDR3 comprises 19 residues. The junction had 15 bases not matched to a gene; V was cut back by 6 bases and J by 1 base. This CDR3 is CASRPIVSGGPGAKNIQYF. CDR3 nucleotide sequence: TGCGCCAGCAGACCAATAGTTAGCGGGGGGCCAGGGGCCAAAAACATTCAGTACTTC.

This clone was recorded a few times. The chain is built from TRBV11-2 and TRBJ1-1; D not resolved. V lost 5 bases to trimming and J lost 0 bases, with 19 bases between them. The CDR3 runs to 17 residues. Per the germline V gene, CDR1 is SGHAT and CDR2 is FQNNGV. The CDR3 loop reads CASSPLEAAPMNTEAFF. The CDR3 DNA reads TGTGCCAGCAGCCCCCTTGAGGCAGCACCTATGAACACTGAAGCTTTCTTT.

This clone was picked up a small number of times. At one end, the junction sequence differs from germline, possibly due to a read error. V usage is TRBV2 and J usage is TRBJ2-5; D may correspond to TRBD1 or TRBD2 (6 bases each). This CDR3 has 12 residues. The germline V gene encodes CDR1 SNHLY and CDR2 FYNNEI. CDR3 sequence: CASREGGREQYF. The CDR3 DNA sequence: TGTGCCAGCAGAGAAGGGGGTCGGGAGCAGTACTTC.

This chain links TRBV2 with TRBJ1-1, with D possibly matching TRBD1 (6 bases). This CDR3 has 13 residues. Germline values: CDR1 SNHLY, CDR2 FYNNEI. V was clipped by 4 bases and J by 3 bases, with 9 bases between them. Written as DNA, the CDR3 is TGTGCCAGCAGTGGACAGGCGGACACTGAAGCTTTCTTT. Translating gives CASSGQADTEAFF. Variable domain in full (rest from reference TRBV2 and TRBJ1-1): EPEVTQTPSHQVTQMGQEVILRCVPISNHLYFYWYRQILGQKVEFLVSFYNNEISEKSEIFDDQFSVERPDGSNFTLKIRSTKLEDSAMYFCASSGQADTEAFFGQGTRLTVV.

This clone appeared a few times. This chain links TRBV7-2 with TRBJ2-2, with D perhaps matching TRBD2 (6 bases). Trimming removed 3 bases from V and 2 bases from J, with 10 bases in between. The CDR3 totals 15 residues. CDR1 is SGHTA and CDR2 is FQGNSA in the germline V gene. Written as DNA, the CDR3 is TGTGCCAGCAGCTTGCGGGACTTCAACACCGGGGAGCTGTTTTTT. Translated, it gives CASSLRDFNTGELFF.

The rearrangement links TRBV19 to TRBJ1-5, with TRBD1 as a possible D gene (6 bases). The CDR3 extends over 14 amino acids. V lost 5 bases and J 7 bases, leaving 15 bases between the germline ends. The germline CDR1 and CDR2 sequences are LNHDA and SQIVND (reference sequence). CDR3 DNA sequence: TGTGCCAGTAGTTCTCAAGGGGGAAGGCAGCCCCAGCATTTT. This sequence encodes CASSSQGGRQPQHF.

This clone came up once. J is TRBJ2-1 and V is TRBV7-6; D might be TRBD2 (7 bases). CDR1 and CDR2 (germline): SGHVS, FNYEAQ. V was pared by 4 bases and J by 0 bases, with 19 bases between. The CDR3 covers 18 residues. The CDR3 reads CASSSSWRRGRSYNEQFF. DNA of the CDR3: TGTGCCAGCAGCTCTTCTTGGCGGCGGGGGCGCTCCTACAATGAGCAGTTCTTC.

This chain links TRBV5-4 with TRBJ2-1; 7 bases are shared with TRBD2. CDR3 length equals 14 residues. Germline CDR1 SGHNT, CDR2 YYREEE (reference sequence). With V trimmed by 5 bases and J by 10 bases, 12 bases remained unmatched. CDR3 sequence reads: CASSTGTTLGEQFF. CDR3 nucleotides: TGTGCCAGCAGTACCGGGACTACTCTGGGCGAGCAGTTCTTC.

The chain uses TRBV6-1 and TRBJ1-1; D not certain. Trimming cost V 3 bases and J 4 bases, with 12 bases left between them. This CDR3 has 14 residues. From germline, CDR1 is MNHNS and CDR2 SASEGT. The CDR3 nucleotides read TGTGCCAGCAGTGAGGGAGGACGGGTCACTGAAGCTTTCTTT. This encodes CASSEGGRVTEAFF.

This clone was counted between two and nine times. The gene calls are TRBV2 and TRBJ2-3; D is uncertain. Germline V gene data show CDR1 as SNHLY and CDR2 as FYNNEI. CDR3 length: 12 residues. The V gene lost 4 bases and the J gene lost 12 bases, with 14 bases spanning the gap. CDR3 region: CASSVSTFPQYF. Written as DNA, the CDR3 is TGTGCCAGCAGTGTATCGACTTTTCCCCAGTATTTT.

The chain employs TRBV6-6 and TRBJ2-1, with 7 bases fitting TRBD2. Trimming took 11 bases from V and 7 from J; bases not matched to a gene: 20. Germline CDR1 is MNHNY and CDR2 is SVGAGI (reference sequence). The CDR3 loop spans 16 amino acids. The DNA of the CDR3 is TGTGCCGCAGGGAGGGAGGGCGTAGGACCTGGGAATGAGCAGTTCTTC. Residues: CAAGREGVGPGNEQFF.

The CDR3: CASSMKPGQPANYGYTF. The CDR3 nucleotides read TGTGCCAGCAGCATGAAACCGGGACAGCCGGCTAACTATGGCTACACCTTC. The V and J genes are TRBV21-1 and TRBJ1-2; the listed D gene, TRBD1, was not tested against the DNA. TRBV21-1 is tagged as a pseudogene. The CDR3 runs to 17 residues.

The V gene is TRBV6-5, the J gene TRBJ2-7; 8 nucleotides agree with TRBD1. J was trimmed by 3 bases and V by 6 bases; bases with no gene match: 7. Germline V gene sequence: CDR1 MNHEY, CDR2 SVGAGI. The CDR3 is made up of 14 amino acids. The CDR3 loop reads CASRRTGGLYEQYF. The CDR3 bases are TGTGCCAGCAGGAGAACAGGGGGTCTCTACGAGCAGTACTTC.